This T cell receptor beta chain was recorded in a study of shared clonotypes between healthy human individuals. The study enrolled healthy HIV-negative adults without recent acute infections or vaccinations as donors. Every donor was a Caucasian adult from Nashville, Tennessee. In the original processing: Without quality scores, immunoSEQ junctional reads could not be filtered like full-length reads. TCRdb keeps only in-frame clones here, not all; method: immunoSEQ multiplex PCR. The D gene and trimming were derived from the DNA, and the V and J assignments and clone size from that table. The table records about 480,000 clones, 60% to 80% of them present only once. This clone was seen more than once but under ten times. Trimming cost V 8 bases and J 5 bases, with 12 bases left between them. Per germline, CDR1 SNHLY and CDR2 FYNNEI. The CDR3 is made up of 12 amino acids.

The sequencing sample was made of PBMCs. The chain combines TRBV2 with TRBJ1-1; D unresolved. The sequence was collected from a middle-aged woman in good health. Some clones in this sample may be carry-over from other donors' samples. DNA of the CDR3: TGTGCCAGCGGGCCAGGAGGGACTGAAGCTTTCTTT. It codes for CASGPGGTEAFF.